The next 4 T cell receptor beta chains were all read from a single sample in a study of T-cell memory formation after mild COVID-19. TCRdb called the 5' RACE reads again in MiXCR, with one record for every CDR3 protein. The repertoire holds about 560,000 distinct CDR3 sequences, with roughly a sixth as singletons. The sample was PBMCs or a T cell subset sorted from them (not recorded which). The receptors stem from an adult woman who had mild COVID-19 (a few samples of this study predate the infection). Cell type and time point are not known.

This clonotype was detected a few times. V usage is TRBV12-3 or TRBV12-4 and J usage is TRBJ2-5; D possibly corresponds to TRBD2 (6 bases). There are 13 residues in the CDR3. The V end lost 3 bases, the J end lost 5 bases, and 10 bases lay between the germline ends. CDR3: CASSFGSGETQYF. Here the CDR3 DNA reads TGTGCCAGCAGTTTTGGGAGCGGGGAGACCCAGTACTTC.

This clonotype was recorded a few times. This chain joins TRBV5-5 and TRBJ1-1; D call uncertain. CDR3 length equals 13 residues. V shed 2 bases and J shed 4 bases, with 9 bases lying between them. CDR1 and CDR2 (germline): SGHKS, YYEKEE (reference sequence). Written as DNA, the CDR3 is TGTGCCAGCAGCTTCATGGAAGCCACTGAAGCTTTCTTT. It yields the protein CASSFMEATEAFF.

The sample holds a few counts of this clonotype. The V call is TRBV23-1, the J call TRBJ2-3, with 12 bases fitting TRBD1. TRBV23-1 is given ORF status, its function remaining uncertain. The length of the CDR3 is 17 residues. V was pared by 4 bases and J by 1 base, with 6 bases of the junction left unmatched. CDR3 nucleotides: TGCGCCAGCAGTCCGGGACAGGGGGCAAGGGGCACAGATACGCAGTATTTT. It yields the protein CASSPGQGARGTDTQYF.

This clonotype was observed a handful of times. V gene TRBV5-5 combines with J gene TRBJ2-3; D is undetermined. Germline V gene lookup returns CDR1 SGHKS and CDR2 YYEKEE (reference sequence). Trimming took off 4 bases at V and 0 bases at J, with 9 bases between the two ends. The CDR3 consists of 14 residues. Written as DNA, the CDR3 is TGTGCCAGCAGCCAACTGAGTAGCACAGATACGCAGTATTTT. Protein product: CASSQLSSTDTQYF. Complete variable domain (other parts from reference TRBV5-5 and TRBJ2-3): DAGVTQSPTHLIKTRGQQVTLRCSPISGHKSVSWYQQVLGQGPQFIFQYYEKEERGRGNFPDRFSARQFPNYSSELNVNALLLGDSALYLCASSQLSSTDTQYFGPGTRLTVL.